A selection of T cell receptor beta chains follows, all from one sample in a study of Tregs in tolerant kidney transplant recipients. Method: immunoSEQ multiplex PCR; TCRdb's copy keeps in-frame clones and lacks some. The sample carries 50,000 to 75,000 clones, approximately 85% recorded once. Sequences were derived from Tregs from blood, sampled before the transplant. These receptors were obtained from a human donor who received a combined kidney and bone marrow transplant. CDR3s include the opening cysteine and the closing phenylalanine or tryptophan. The order of the fields is V gene, J gene, D gene, clone size, CDR3 DNA, CDR3 protein. The D gene is left open where the match is weak. Size is omitted from some rows. Given values are once, few, many or a class for expanded clones.

>TRBV6-4|TRBJ1-2|-|once
TGTGCCAGCAGTGATCGACAAGGGGACCCTAACTATGGCTACACCTTC
CASSDRQGDPNYGYTF
>TRBV5-6|TRBJ2-1|-|-
TGTGCCAGCAGCTTGTTCACGGTTAATGAGCAGTTCTTC
CASSLFTVNEQFF
>TRBV2|TRBJ1-6|-|-
TGTGCCAGCAGCGAGAAACGGGGACGAATTAATTCACCCCTCCACTTT
CASSEKRGRINSPLHF
>TRBV6-6|TRBJ2-2|-|-
TGTGCCAGCACGCTCAGCACGAACACCGGGGAGCTGTTTTTT
CASTLSTNTGELFF
>TRBV5-6|TRBJ1-2|-|-
TGTGCCAGCAGCCCGAAAACCCAAACCTACACCTTC
CASSPKTQTYTF
>TRBV5-5|TRBJ1-2|-|-
TGTGCCAGCAGCAAGGACGGGGGATATGGCTACACCTTC
CASSKDGGYGYTF
>TRBV7-8|TRBJ2-5|TRBD2|-
TGTGCCAGCAGCTTAGCGAGGCGGGGGGCGGGGCAAGAGACCCAGTACTTC
CASSLARRGAGQETQYF
>TRBV2|TRBJ2-7|-|-
TGTGCCAGCAGTGACGGGCTACCCGAGCAGTACTTC
CASSDGLPEQYF
>TRBV11-2|TRBJ2-7|-|-
TGTGCCAGCAGCCCCCCCAGGAGGAATACCTACTACGAGCAGTACTTC
CASSPPRRNTYYEQYF
>TRBV11-3|TRBJ2-7|TRBD2|-
TGTGCCAGCAGCTTAAGGCATGGGACTAGCGGGGAGAGCTCCTACGAGCAGTACTTC
CASSLRHGTSGESSYEQYF
>TRBV5-4|TRBJ1-6|TRBD1|-
TGTGCCGCTCGATCCACAGGGGCTAATTCACCCCTCCACTTT
CAARSTGANSPLHF
>TRBV9|TRBJ2-3|-|-
TGTGCCAGCAGCGTAAGGCCAGCTATTAACACAGATACGCAGTATTTT
CASSVRPAINTDTQYF
>TRBV5-1|TRBJ2-2|TRBD1|-
TGCGCCAGCAGCGGACAGGGTTACTCGAACACCGGGGAGCTGTTTTTT
CASSGQGYSNTGELFF
>TRBV28|TRBJ2-7|-|-
TGTGCCAGCAGTTTTTGGCTAGTGACCTCCTACGAGCAGTACTTC
CASSFWLVTSYEQYF
>TRBV5-1|TRBJ1-1|-|once
TGCGCCAGCAGCTTGGACAGCTGGAACACTGAAGCTTTCTTT
CASSLDSWNTEAFF
>TRBV29-1|TRBJ2-5|-|-
TGCAGCGTTGAACAGCTACAGAGAAAAGAGACCCAGTACTTC
CSVEQLQRKETQYF
>TRBV14|TRBJ1-1|TRBD1|-
TGTGCCAGCAGCGAGGACAGGCCCAAGGGAGCTTTCTTT
CASSEDRPKGAFF
>TRBV7-2|TRBJ2-1|-|-
TGTGCCAGCAGCTTATCACGGACCATCTACAATGAGCAGTTCTTC
CASSLSRTIYNEQFF
>TRBV5-4|TRBJ2-7|TRBD2|-
TGTGCCAGCAGTCTAGCGGAACGATACGAGCAGTACTTC
CASSLAERYEQYF
>TRBV28|TRBJ1-2|-|-
TGTGCCAGCAGTTTCCGAAGAACCGCCTATGGCTACACCTTC
CASSFRRTAYGYTF
>TRBV20-1|TRBJ1-2|-|-
TGCAGTGCTCGATTGGCTTATGGCTACACCTTC
CSARLAYGYTF
>TRBV4-1|TRBJ1-1|-|-
TGCGCCAGCAGCCAAGATTCCCTGAGCAGGGCGGACTTAAAAGCTTTCTTT
CASSQDSLSRADLKAFF
>TRBV7-9|TRBJ1-6|-|-
TGTGCCAGCAGCCCTAGGGCAAATTCACCCCTCCACTTT
CASSPRANSPLHF
>TRBV27|TRBJ1-1|TRBD1|-
TGTGCCAGCAGTTTATCGGGGACAGGCAACACTGAAGCTTTCTTT
CASSLSGTGNTEAFF
>TRBV6-5|TRBJ1-5|TRBD1|-
TGTGCCAGCAGGGCGGACAGGTTACAGCCCCAGCATTTT
CASRADRLQPQHF
>TRBV11-2|TRBJ2-7|TRBD2|-
TGTGCCAGCAGCCCGGGACTAGCGGACCTCTACGAGCAGTACTTC
CASSPGLADLYEQYF
>TRBV5-1|TRBJ1-2|TRBD1|-
TGCGCCAGCAGCCAGACTTTTGAGACAGGGACCTATGGCTACACCTTC
CASSQTFETGTYGYTF
>TRBV27|TRBJ2-7|TRBD1|-
TGTGCCAGCAGCAGACAGGGGGCTTCCTACGAGCAGTACTTC
CASSRQGASYEQYF
>TRBV25-1|TRBJ2-1|-|-
TGTGCCAGCAGTGATCGGGGCGGCGTTTACAATGAGCAGTTCTTC
CASSDRGGVYNEQFF
>TRBV7-2|TRBJ2-7|-|once
TGTGCCAGCAGCTTGGGAGACGAGCAGTACTTC
CASSLGDEQYF
>TRBV5-6|TRBJ1-4|TRBD1|-
TGTGCCAGCAGCTTCCCGGGACAGGGAAGGGAAAAACTGTTTTTT
CASSFPGQGREKLFF
>TRBV15|TRBJ1-2|TRBD1|-
TGTGCCACCAGCAGCGAGAGAACCCGGGACAGAGGTGGCTACACCTTC
CATSSERTRDRGGYTF
>TRBV7-6|TRBJ2-3|TRBD1|-
TGTGCCAGCAGCTCAGGACAGGGTATCAGAGATACGCAGTATTTT
CASSSGQGIRDTQYF
>TRBV18|TRBJ1-4|TRBD1|-
TGTGCCAGCTCATCTCGACAGGGTATAGCTAATGAAAAACTGTTTTTT
CASSSRQGIANEKLFF
>TRBV25-1|TRBJ2-7|-|once
TGTGCCAGCAGTGAATCTGGCGGCGACTCCTACGAGCAGTACTTC
CASSESGGDSYEQYF
>TRBV23-1|TRBJ2-5|-|-
TGCGCCAGCAGTCAAGGTGATAGCGACTTAAACCAAGAGACCCAGTACTTC
CASSQGDSDLNQETQYF
>TRBV4-2|TRBJ2-5|TRBD1|-
TGTGCCAGCAGCCAAGGTCCAGGGGGCATGGGAGAGACCCAGTACTTC
CASSQGPGGMGETQYF
>TRBV7-9|TRBJ2-2|TRBD2|-
TGTGCCAGCAGCTTAGCGCTAACGGGAGGCTCGGCCGGGGAGCTGTTTTTT
CASSLALTGGSAGELFF
>TRBV6-1|TRBJ1-5|-|-
TGTGCCAGCAGTCCCTCGTGGGGTCAGCCCCAGCATTTT
CASSPSWGQPQHF
>TRBV6-5|TRBJ1-5|TRBD1|-
TGTGCCAGCAGTTATACTAGACAGGGTAGGGATCAGCCCCAGCATTTT
CASSYTRQGRDQPQHF
>TRBV9|TRBJ1-2|TRBD1|-
TGTGCCAGCAGCTTTGACAGGGGGGATGGCTACACCTTC
CASSFDRGDGYTF
>TRBV6-1|TRBJ2-7|-|few
TGTGCCAGCAGTGAAGGTATCTCGCAGTACTTC
CASSEGISQYF
>TRBV11-2|TRBJ2-7|-|-
TGTGCCAGCAGCTTAGATGACACCTACGAGCAGTACTTC
CASSLDDTYEQYF
>TRBV28|TRBJ2-7|TRBD2|-
TGTGCCAGCAGTTTATGGGCTAGCGGGAGAAGCGAGCAGTACTTC
CASSLWASGRSEQYF
>TRBV29-1|TRBJ2-2|-|-
TGCAGCGTTCGGCTCGGGGAGCTGTTTTTT
CSVRLGELFF
>TRBV11-2|TRBJ2-3|TRBD1|-
TGTGCCAGCAGCACGCGACAGGGAAAGGGGCACACAGATACGCAGTATTTT
CASSTRQGKGHTDTQYF
>TRBV7-2|TRBJ2-5|-|-
TGTGCCAGCAGCTTAGCTTTGGGGTCCCAAGAGACCCAGTACTTC
CASSLALGSQETQYF